A selection of T cell receptor beta chains follows, all from one sample in a study of regulatory T cells in long-lasting Graves disease. One entry per CDR3 protein, called by TCRdb with MiXCR from the multiplex PCR reads. The sample yields roughly 400,000 distinct CDR3 sequences, roughly 20% seen once. The sequences come from peripheral blood mononuclear cells (PBMCs), collected when the disease was refractory, from a patient treated with antithyroid drugs. The receptor set was obtained from a female donor with Graves disease. CDR3s include the opening cysteine and the closing phenylalanine or tryptophan. Fields, in order: V gene, CDR3 length, clone size, D gene, J gene, CDR3 DNA, CDR3 protein. D genes are given only for firm matches. Size values are once, few and many counts, or a class for expanded clones, and some rows have none.

V gene: TRBV2; CDR3 length: 14; clone size: many; D gene: TRBD1; J gene: TRBJ1-1; CDR3 DNA: TGTGCCAGCAGGCACAGGGGGCAGGTCACTGAAGCTTTCTTT; CDR3 protein: CASRHRGQVTEAFF
V gene: TRBV11-2; CDR3 length: 18; clone size: many; D gene: TRBD1; J gene: TRBJ2-2; CDR3 DNA: TGTGCCAGCAGCACCCACCCCCATGCAGGGGGCAACACCGGGGAGCTGTTTTTT; CDR3 protein: CASSTHPHAGGNTGELFF
V gene: TRBV11-2; CDR3 length: 18; clone size: -; D gene: -; J gene: TRBJ2-6; CDR3 DNA: TGTGCCAGCAGCCCCACCCTGACAGCCGGCTCTGGGGCCAACGTCCTGACTTTC; CDR3 protein: CASSPTLTAGSGANVLTF
V gene: TRBV28; CDR3 length: 14; clone size: many; D gene: TRBD1; J gene: TRBJ1-1; CDR3 DNA: TGTGCCAGCAGTTTGGGACAGAAGAACACTGAAGCTTTCTTT; CDR3 protein: CASSLGQKNTEAFF
V gene: TRBV13; CDR3 length: 13; clone size: -; D gene: -; J gene: TRBJ2-7; CDR3 DNA: TGTGCCAGCAGTTACTTATCGGCTAGCGTGCAGTACTTC; CDR3 protein: CASSYLSASVQYF
V gene: TRBV12-3/TRBV12-4; CDR3 length: 18; clone size: -; D gene: TRBD1; J gene: TRBJ2-7; CDR3 DNA: TGTGCCAGCAGCCGGAAACAGGGGGCCCCCCATCGATCCTACGAGCAGTACTTC; CDR3 protein: CASSRKQGAPHRSYEQYF
V gene: TRBV28; CDR3 length: 20; clone size: many; D gene: -; J gene: TRBJ2-6; CDR3 DNA: TGTGCCAGCAGTTCCGGGGGCCAAACCTTAGGGGGCTCTGGGGCCAACGTCCTGACTTTC; CDR3 protein: CASSSGGQTLGGSGANVLTF
V gene: TRBV20-1; CDR3 length: 11; clone size: many; D gene: -; J gene: TRBJ2-7; CDR3 DNA: TGCAGTGCTAGAGATGGATACGAGCAGTACTTC; CDR3 protein: CSARDGYEQYF
V gene: TRBV7-9; CDR3 length: 15; clone size: few; D gene: TRBD2; J gene: TRBJ2-5; CDR3 DNA: TGTGCCAGCAGCCTACTAGCGGGGTACCAAGAGACCCAGTACTTC; CDR3 protein: CASSLLAGYQETQYF
V gene: TRBV28; CDR3 length: 16; clone size: -; D gene: -; J gene: TRBJ2-1; CDR3 DNA: TGTGCCAGCAGTCCCGAGGGGGAGGCCTCCTACAATGAGCAGTTCTTC; CDR3 protein: CASSPEGEASYNEQFF
V gene: TRBV27; CDR3 length: 14; clone size: -; D gene: TRBD1; J gene: TRBJ1-5; CDR3 DNA: TGTGCCAGCAGTATGGACAGGGAAGATCAGCCCCAGCATTTT; CDR3 protein: CASSMDREDQPQHF
V gene: TRBV28; CDR3 length: 15; clone size: many; D gene: TRBD1; J gene: TRBJ1-2; CDR3 DNA: TGTGCCAGCAGTTTAACGACAGGGAAAAGGTTGGGCTACACCTTC; CDR3 protein: CASSLTTGKRLGYTF
V gene: TRBV6-5; CDR3 length: 14; clone size: -; D gene: TRBD2; J gene: TRBJ2-7; CDR3 DNA: TGTGCCAGCAGTTATCGACTTAGCGGGTACGAGCAGTACTTC; CDR3 protein: CASSYRLSGYEQYF
V gene: TRBV7-8; CDR3 length: 12; clone size: -; D gene: -; J gene: TRBJ2-1; CDR3 DNA: TGTGCCAGCAGCCCCAGCCGTAATGAGCAGTTCTTC; CDR3 protein: CASSPSRNEQFF
V gene: TRBV30; CDR3 length: 12; clone size: few; D gene: -; J gene: TRBJ1-1; CDR3 DNA: TGTGCCTGGAGACAGGGCAACACTGAAGCTTTCTTT; CDR3 protein: CAWRQGNTEAFF
V gene: TRBV20-1; CDR3 length: 13; clone size: many; D gene: -; J gene: TRBJ1-1; CDR3 DNA: TGCAGTGCTAGAGATGGGGGAAACACTGAAGCTTTCTTT; CDR3 protein: CSARDGGNTEAFF
V gene: TRBV7-8; CDR3 length: 13; clone size: many; D gene: -; J gene: TRBJ2-7; CDR3 DNA: TGTGCCAGCAGCTTAGTACAGGGTAGTGAGCAGTACTTC; CDR3 protein: CASSLVQGSEQYF
V gene: TRBV6-2/TRBV6-3; CDR3 length: 16; clone size: -; D gene: TRBD1; J gene: TRBJ1-4; CDR3 DNA: TGTGCCAGCAGCCCTCTCCGACAGGGGCAGGGCGAAAAACTGTTTTTT; CDR3 protein: CASSPLRQGQGEKLFF
V gene: TRBV28; CDR3 length: 13; clone size: few; D gene: -; J gene: TRBJ1-5; CDR3 DNA: TGTGCCAGCAGTTCAACAGCCTATCAGCCCCAGCATTTT; CDR3 protein: CASSSTAYQPQHF
V gene: TRBV11-2; CDR3 length: 14; clone size: many; D gene: TRBD2; J gene: TRBJ2-5; CDR3 DNA: TGTGCCAGCAGCTTAGATTGGCGGGAGGAGACCCAGTACTTC; CDR3 protein: CASSLDWREETQYF
V gene: TRBV7-2; CDR3 length: 16; clone size: -; D gene: TRBD1; J gene: TRBJ1-5; CDR3 DNA: TGTGCCAGCAGCCTTCAGGGGGGGGGTAGCAATCAGCCCCAGCATTTT; CDR3 protein: CASSLQGGGSNQPQHF
V gene: TRBV18; CDR3 length: 17; clone size: -; D gene: -; J gene: TRBJ1-2; CDR3 DNA: TGTGCCAGCTCACCAGTCAGCGATATTCAACACCCCCGAGGCTACACCTTC; CDR3 protein: CASSPVSDIQHPRGYTF
V gene: TRBV2; CDR3 length: 13; clone size: many; D gene: -; J gene: TRBJ2-7; CDR3 DNA: TGTGCCAGTGGGCGGGCAGAAATGCGCGAGCAGTACTTC; CDR3 protein: CASGRAEMREQYF
V gene: TRBV29-1; CDR3 length: 16; clone size: few; D gene: -; J gene: TRBJ2-4; CDR3 DNA: TGCAGCGTTGAAGTAGGCCAGACGCGAGCCAAAAACATTCAGTACTTC; CDR3 protein: CSVEVGQTRAKNIQYF
V gene: TRBV7-6; CDR3 length: 15; clone size: few; D gene: -; J gene: TRBJ2-7; CDR3 DNA: TGTGCCAGCAGCCGCTTACAGGAGGCTACGTACGAGCAGTACTTC; CDR3 protein: CASSRLQEATYEQYF
V gene: TRBV28; CDR3 length: 16; clone size: many; D gene: TRBD1; J gene: TRBJ2-1; CDR3 DNA: TGTGCCAGCAGCCCTTCGGGACAGGGCACCTACAATGAGCAGTTCTTC; CDR3 protein: CASSPSGQGTYNEQFF
V gene: TRBV7-9; CDR3 length: 16; clone size: -; D gene: TRBD1; J gene: TRBJ2-7; CDR3 DNA: TGTGCCAGCAGCTCCGGGACAGGGGAGAGTCACTACGAGCAGTACTTC; CDR3 protein: CASSSGTGESHYEQYF
V gene: TRBV4-3; CDR3 length: 16; clone size: -; D gene: -; J gene: TRBJ2-2; CDR3 DNA: TGCGCCAGCAGCCAAGATCGTCTGGCCAACACCGGGGAGCTGTTTTTT; CDR3 protein: CASSQDRLANTGELFF
V gene: TRBV20-1; CDR3 length: 15; clone size: -; D gene: TRBD2; J gene: TRBJ2-5; CDR3 DNA: TGCAGTGCTAGTACAGCTGGCGGGAGGATAGAGACCCAGTACTTC; CDR3 protein: CSASTAGGRIETQYF
V gene: TRBV4-1; CDR3 length: 14; clone size: -; D gene: TRBD2; J gene: TRBJ2-7; CDR3 DNA: TGCGCCAGCAGCGATCCTCGGACTAGGCTCGAGCAGTACTTC; CDR3 protein: CASSDPRTRLEQYF
V gene: TRBV29-1; CDR3 length: 12; clone size: few; D gene: TRBD1; J gene: TRBJ1-1; CDR3 DNA: TGCAGCTCCAGGGGGGGGAACACTGAAGCTTTCTTT; CDR3 protein: CSSRGGNTEAFF
V gene: TRBV7-9; CDR3 length: 16; clone size: -; D gene: -; J gene: TRBJ1-2; CDR3 DNA: TGTGCCAGCAGCTTGGGCGGAAGGTCAGCTAACTATGGCTACACCTTC; CDR3 protein: CASSLGGRSANYGYTF
V gene: TRBV30; CDR3 length: 12; clone size: -; D gene: -; J gene: TRBJ2-7; CDR3 DNA: TGTGCCTGGAGTGTTCACGGAGACGAGCAGTACTTC; CDR3 protein: CAWSVHGDEQYF
V gene: TRBV5-5; CDR3 length: 14; clone size: -; D gene: -; J gene: TRBJ1-6; CDR3 DNA: TGTGCCAGCAACGGCCGGACCGGGGGTTCACCCCTCCACTTT; CDR3 protein: CASNGRTGGSPLHF
V gene: TRBV7-8; CDR3 length: 15; clone size: many; D gene: -; J gene: TRBJ1-1; CDR3 DNA: TGTGCCAGCAGCTTAAATTGGCAGCCGAACACTGAAGCTTTCTTT; CDR3 protein: CASSLNWQPNTEAFF
V gene: TRBV6-2/TRBV6-3; CDR3 length: 16; clone size: few; D gene: TRBD1; J gene: TRBJ1-3; CDR3 DNA: TGTGCCAGCAGACAACTAGGACAGGGTTTTGGAAACACCATATATTTT; CDR3 protein: CASRQLGQGFGNTIYF
V gene: TRBV28; CDR3 length: 15; clone size: -; D gene: -; J gene: TRBJ2-6; CDR3 DNA: TGTGCCAGCAGCCCTCCCGAATCTGGGGCCAACGTCCTGACTTTC; CDR3 protein: CASSPPESGANVLTF
V gene: TRBV30; CDR3 length: 11; clone size: -; D gene: -; J gene: TRBJ1-1; CDR3 DNA: TGTGCCTGGAGTGGAGGGTCTGGAGCTTTCTTT; CDR3 protein: CAWSGGSGAFF
V gene: TRBV30; CDR3 length: 13; clone size: many; D gene: -; J gene: TRBJ1-2; CDR3 DNA: TGTGCCTGGAGTGTACCGACAAGCTATGGCTACACCTTC; CDR3 protein: CAWSVPTSYGYTF
V gene: TRBV30; CDR3 length: 16; clone size: -; D gene: TRBD2; J gene: TRBJ2-7; CDR3 DNA: TGTGCCTGGAGTGTAGATGGCGGGAGTTATTTCTACGAGCAGTACTTC; CDR3 protein: CAWSVDGGSYFYEQYF
V gene: TRBV11-2; CDR3 length: 16; clone size: many; D gene: -; J gene: TRBJ2-5; CDR3 DNA: TGTGCCAGCAGCCCCACCCGGGGCAAGGTTCAAGAGACCCAGTACTTC; CDR3 protein: CASSPTRGKVQETQYF
V gene: TRBV7-9; CDR3 length: 14; clone size: few; D gene: -; J gene: TRBJ2-7; CDR3 DNA: TGTGCCAGCAGCTCCGCGGGACAAGCCTACGAGCAGTACTTC; CDR3 protein: CASSSAGQAYEQYF
V gene: TRBV27; CDR3 length: 13; clone size: many; D gene: -; J gene: TRBJ2-5; CDR3 DNA: TGTGCCAGCAGTTTGGGGGTTGTGGAGACCCAGTACTTC; CDR3 protein: CASSLGVVETQYF
V gene: TRBV19; CDR3 length: 12; clone size: many; D gene: -; J gene: TRBJ1-1; CDR3 DNA: TGTGCCAGTAGTATTCTGAACACTGAAGCTTTCTTT; CDR3 protein: CASSILNTEAFF
V gene: TRBV5-6; CDR3 length: 14; clone size: -; D gene: TRBD1; J gene: TRBJ1-2; CDR3 DNA: TGTGCCAGCAGCTGGGGGACAGACGACTATGGCTACACCTTC; CDR3 protein: CASSWGTDDYGYTF
V gene: TRBV12-3/TRBV12-4; CDR3 length: 15; clone size: many; D gene: TRBD2; J gene: TRBJ2-7; CDR3 DNA: TGTGCCAGCAGTTTAAGACTAGCGGGAAGGTACGAGCAGTACTTC; CDR3 protein: CASSLRLAGRYEQYF
V gene: TRBV25-1; CDR3 length: 14; clone size: -; D gene: -; J gene: TRBJ1-2; CDR3 DNA: TGTGCCAGCAGTGAATGGAACGCTTTTCTTGGCTACACCTTC; CDR3 protein: CASSEWNAFLGYTF
V gene: TRBV12-3/TRBV12-4; CDR3 length: 13; clone size: many; D gene: -; J gene: TRBJ1-1; CDR3 DNA: TGTGCCAGCAATAAAAAAGGAGGCACTGAAGCTTTCTTT; CDR3 protein: CASNKKGGTEAFF
V gene: TRBV28; CDR3 length: 11; clone size: -; D gene: -; J gene: TRBJ1-5; CDR3 DNA: TGTGCCAGCAGAAAGGATCAGCCCCAGCATTTT; CDR3 protein: CASRKDQPQHF
V gene: TRBV5-6; CDR3 length: 13; clone size: few; D gene: TRBD2; J gene: TRBJ2-5; CDR3 DNA: TGTGCCAGCAGCAGAGCGGGAATGGAGACCCAGTACTTC; CDR3 protein: CASSRAGMETQYF
V gene: TRBV6-1; CDR3 length: 17; clone size: -; D gene: TRBD1; J gene: TRBJ1-4; CDR3 DNA: TGTGCCAGCAGCTGGACCGGGACAGGGGCTCCTAGGGAAAAACTGTTTTTT; CDR3 protein: CASSWTGTGAPREKLFF